The 15 T cell receptor beta chains below come from one sample, sequenced in a study of cytomegalovirus exposure and HLA in healthy donors. Use of 60 Vbeta and 13 Jbeta primers characterized the PCR. Profiled with immunoSEQ multiplex PCR; TCRdb holds only in-frame clones, not every one. Among 90,000 to 120,000 clones listed, 65% to 85% were seen once. The sequencing input was PBMCs. These receptors were obtained from a man between 25 and 39 years old in good health and CMV-seronegative.

The chain recombines TRBV6-4 with TRBJ1-2, with D perhaps matching TRBD1 (5 bases). V lost 4 bases, J lost 4 bases, and 10 bases lay in between. CDR3 size: 13 residues. From germline, CDR1 is MRHNA and CDR2 SNTAGT. CDR3 nucleotides: TGTGCCAGCAGTGCCGGAGGGGCCTATGGCTACACCTTC. Residues: CASSAGGAYGYTF.

The chain carries TRBV28 and TRBJ2-7; no clear D gene. Trimming left V 6 bases short and J 2 bases short, with 11 bases between. The CDR3 covers 13 residues. Per germline, CDR1 MDHEN and CDR2 SYDVKM. This CDR3 reads CASRINRAYEQYF. CDR3 DNA: TGTGCCAGCAGGATAAACAGAGCCTACGAGCAGTACTTC.

This chain joins TRBV30 and TRBJ2-2; D is perhaps TRBD2 (5 bases). CDR1 is GTSNPN, CDR2 SVGIG, per germline (reference sequence). V shed 2 bases and J shed 3 bases, with 16 bases lying between them. This CDR3 has 16 residues. The CDR3 is CAWSSGFPLHTGELFF. DNA of the CDR3: TGTGCCTGGAGTTCGGGGTTTCCCCTTCACACCGGGGAGCTGTTTTTT.

This clone turned up a few times. The rearrangement uses TRBV2 and TRBJ2-3; the D gene is possibly TRBD1 (6 bases). There are 17 residues in the CDR3. Germline V gives CDR1 SNHLY, CDR2 FYNNEI. With 5 bases removed from V and 0 bases from J, the gap between germline ends came to 18 bases. DNA for the CDR3: TGTGCCAGCAGTCACCCTCTAGACAGGACTAGCACAGATACGCAGTATTTT. Translating gives CASSHPLDRTSTDTQYF. Full variable domain (remainder filled in from reference TRBV2 and TRBJ2-3): EPEVTQTPSHQVTQMGQEVILRCVPISNHLYFYWYRQILGQKVEFLVSFYNNEISEKSEIFDDQFSVERPDGSNFTLKIRSTKLEDSAMYFCASSHPLDRTSTDTQYFGPGTRLTVL.

This clone was found a few times. The rearrangement uses TRBV7-9 and TRBJ1-2, with D perhaps TRBD1 (6 bases). The germline CDR1 and CDR2 sequences are SEHNR and FQNEAQ (reference sequence). CDR3 size: 15 residues. The V end lost 3 bases, the J end lost 5 bases, and 16 bases lay between the germline ends. This CDR3 reads CASSFLGARGYGYTF. In DNA form, the CDR3 reads TGTGCCAGCAGCTTTTTGGGGGCGAGAGGGTATGGCTACACCTTC. The variable domain in full, with the rest retrieved from reference TRBV7-9 and TRBJ1-2, is DTGVSQNPRHKITKRGQNVTFRCDPISEHNRLYWYRQTLGQGPEFLTYFQNEAQLEKSRLLSDRFSAERPKGSFSTLEIQRTEQGDSAMYLCASSFLGARGYGYTFGSGTRLTVV.

The chain recombines TRBV30 with TRBJ1-4; 7 nucleotides agree with TRBD1. This CDR3 contains 13 residues. Germline-derived CDR1 and CDR2 are GTSNPN and SVGIG (reference sequence). V was clipped by 4 bases and J by 7 bases; unmatched bases: 6. The CDR3 loop is CAWTQGGSEKLFF. For the CDR3, the DNA is TGTGCCTGGACCCAGGGGGGTAGTGAAAAACTGTTTTTT.

The chain combines TRBV11-2 with TRBJ1-1; 9 nucleotides line up with TRBD1. After removal of 5 bases from V and 4 bases from J, the junction contained 8 bases not matched to a gene. Looked up from germline, CDR1 is SGHAT and CDR2 is FQNNGV. This CDR3 contains 15 residues. The CDR3 loop is CASSLRRTGVTEAFF. CDR3 nucleotide sequence: TGTGCCAGCAGCCTACGAAGGACAGGGGTCACTGAAGCTTTCTTT.

CDR3 in DNA: TGTGCCACCAGCAGGGGACAGGGAGTGTGGGAAAAACTGTTTTTT. This sequence encodes CATSRGQGVWEKLFF. This rearrangement joins TRBV15 to TRBJ1-4, with TRBD1 matching 9 bases. Germline CDR1 LNHNV, CDR2 YYDKDF (reference sequence). Trimming cost V 3 bases and J 8 bases; bases outside gene matches: 7. The CDR3 length is 15 residues.

The chain links TRBV4-1 to TRBJ1-1, with D perhaps TRBD1 (6 bases). CDR3 length equals 17 residues. Germline CDR1 and CDR2: MGHRA and YSYEKL. V was clipped by 1 base and J by 4 bases, with 19 bases between them. In nucleotides, the CDR3 is TGCGCCAGCAGCCAAGTTAAAATCGGGGACAAGGGCACTGAAGCTTTCTTT. Translated: CASSQVKIGDKGTEAFF.

The chain joins TRBV29-1 to TRBJ2-5, with TRBD2 matching 13 bases. The trim removed 6 bases at V and 5 bases at J, leaving 6 bases unmatched. Germline lookup yields CDR1 SQVTM and CDR2 ANQGSEA. This CDR3 is built from 14 residues. This CDR3 is CSVRTSGRGETQYF. The DNA for the CDR3 is TGCAGCGTACGGACTAGCGGGAGAGGTGAGACCCAGTACTTC.

The chain couples TRBV6-1 to TRBJ2-7; D gene ambiguous. The CDR3 has 11 amino acids. Germline V gene sequence: CDR1 MNHNS, CDR2 SASEGT. Trimming left V 0 bases short and J 9 bases short, with 6 bases between. The CDR3 protein is CASSEAVRQYF. The CDR3, as DNA: TGTGCCAGCAGTGAAGCGGTGAGGCAGTACTTC.

This clone has more than one count but fewer than ten. The chain employs TRBV7-9 and TRBJ2-4; possibly TRBD2 for D (6 bases). V lost 4 bases, J lost 0 bases, and 7 bases lay in between. Germline V lookup: CDR1 SEHNR, CDR2 FQNEAQ (reference sequence). The CDR3 contains 14 residues. The CDR3 nucleotides are TGTGCCAGCAGCTGGGGGGAAGCCAAAAACATTCAGTACTTC. It codes for CASSWGEAKNIQYF. The full variable domain, its missing parts supplied by reference TRBV7-9 and TRBJ2-4, is DTGVSQNPRHKITKRGQNVTFRCDPISEHNRLYWYRQTLGQGPEFLTYFQNEAQLEKSRLLSDRFSAERPKGSFSTLEIQRTEQGDSAMYLCASSWGEAKNIQYFGAGTRLSVL.

V and J are TRBV29-1 and TRBJ1-2; TRBD1 is a possible D gene (6 bases). Trimming took 4 bases from V and 2 from J, leaving 14 bases between them. The CDR3 totals 14 residues. Germline V lookup: CDR1 SQVTM, CDR2 ANQGSEA. In DNA, the CDR3 is TGCAGCGTTGGCAATCGACAGGACAACTATGGCTACACCTTC. It specifies CSVGNRQDNYGYTF. The variable domain in full, with the rest retrieved from reference TRBV29-1 and TRBJ1-2, is SAVISQKPSRDICQRGTSLTIQCQVDSQVTMMFWYRQQPGQSLTLIATANQGSEATYESGFVIDKFPISRPNLTFSTLTVSNMSPEDSSIYLCSVGNRQDNYGYTFGSGTRLTVV.

J is TRBJ2-1 and V is TRBV7-8; TRBD2 agrees at 10 bases. The CDR3 contains 16 residues. Trimming took 4 bases from V and 9 from J; bases not matched to a gene: 12. CDR1 is SGHVS, CDR2 FQNEAQ, per germline. Here the CDR3 DNA reads TGTGCCAGCAGCTCAAGGGGTCCTAGCGGGAGTAGTGAGCAGTTCTTC. Its protein product is CASSSRGPSGSSEQFF.

The V gene is TRBV7-9, the J gene TRBJ2-1; D unclear. The CDR3 is 13 residues long. CDR1 is SEHNR, CDR2 FQNEAQ, per germline (reference sequence). Trimming removed 4 bases from V and 8 bases from J, with 12 bases in between. The CDR3 sequence is CASSSRLVDEQFF. The CDR3 bases are TGTGCCAGCAGCTCTCGGCTAGTCGATGAGCAGTTCTTC.